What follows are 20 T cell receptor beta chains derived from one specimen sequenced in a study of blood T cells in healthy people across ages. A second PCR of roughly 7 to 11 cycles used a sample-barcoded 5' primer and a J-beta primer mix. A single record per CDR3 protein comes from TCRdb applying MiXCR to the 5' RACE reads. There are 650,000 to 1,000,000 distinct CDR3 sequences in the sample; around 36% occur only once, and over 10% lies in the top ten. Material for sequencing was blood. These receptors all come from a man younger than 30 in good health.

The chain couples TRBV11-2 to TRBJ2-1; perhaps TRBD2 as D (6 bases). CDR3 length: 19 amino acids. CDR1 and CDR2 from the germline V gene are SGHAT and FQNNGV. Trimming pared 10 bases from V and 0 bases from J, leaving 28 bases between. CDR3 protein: CATTGGRVDQYYSYNEQFF. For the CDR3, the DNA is TGTGCCACGACCGGGGGTCGGGTCGATCAATACTACTCCTACAATGAGCAGTTCTTC.

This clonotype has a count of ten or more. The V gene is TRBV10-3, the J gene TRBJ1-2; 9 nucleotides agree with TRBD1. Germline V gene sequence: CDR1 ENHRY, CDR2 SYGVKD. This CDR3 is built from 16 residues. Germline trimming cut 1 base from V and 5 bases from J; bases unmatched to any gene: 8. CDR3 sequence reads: CAISEFPPTGGYGYTF. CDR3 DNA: TGTGCCATCAGTGAGTTCCCTCCGACAGGGGGTTATGGCTACACCTTC.

CDR3 coding DNA: TGCAGTGCTAGAGACGACAATGAGCAGTACTTC. Its translation: CSARDDNEQYF. The J gene is TRBJ2-5, the V gene TRBV20-1, with D unresolved. The CDR3 spans 11 residues. Germline CDR1 and CDR2: DFQATT and SNEGSKA (reference sequence). Trimming removed 0 bases at V and 11 bases at J, with 10 bases between.

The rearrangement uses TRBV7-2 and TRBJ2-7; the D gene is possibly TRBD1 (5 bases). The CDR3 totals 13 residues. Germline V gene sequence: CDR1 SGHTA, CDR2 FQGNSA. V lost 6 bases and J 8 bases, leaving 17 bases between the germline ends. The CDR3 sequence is CASREAGLEKQYF. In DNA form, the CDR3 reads TGTGCCAGCAGGGAAGCAGGGTTGGAGAAGCAGTACTTC. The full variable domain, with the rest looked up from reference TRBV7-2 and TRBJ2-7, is GAGVSQSPSNKVTEKGKDVELRCDPISGHTALYWYRQSLGQGLEFLIYFQGNSAPDKSGLPSDRFSAERTGGSVSTLTIQRTQQEDSAVYLCASREAGLEKQYFGPGTRLTVT.

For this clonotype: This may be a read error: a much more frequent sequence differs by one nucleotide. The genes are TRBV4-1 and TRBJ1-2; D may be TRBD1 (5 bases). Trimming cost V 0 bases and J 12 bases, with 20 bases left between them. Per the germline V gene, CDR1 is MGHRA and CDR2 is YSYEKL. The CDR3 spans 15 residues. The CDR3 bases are TGCGCCAGCAGCCAAGATCCGAGACAGTTGGGCGGCCACACCTTC. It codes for CASSQDPRQLGGHTF.

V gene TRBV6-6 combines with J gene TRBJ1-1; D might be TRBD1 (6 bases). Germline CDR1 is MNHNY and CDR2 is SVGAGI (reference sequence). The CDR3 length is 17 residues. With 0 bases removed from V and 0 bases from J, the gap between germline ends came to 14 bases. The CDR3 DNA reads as TGTGCCAGCAGTTACTCACCGGGACACATCATGAACACTGAAGCTTTCTTT. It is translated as CASSYSPGHIMNTEAFF.

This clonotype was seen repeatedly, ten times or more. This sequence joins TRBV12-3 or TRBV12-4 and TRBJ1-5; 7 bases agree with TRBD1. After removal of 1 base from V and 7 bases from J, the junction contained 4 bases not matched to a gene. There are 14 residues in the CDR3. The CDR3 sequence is CASSLEGGQQPQHF. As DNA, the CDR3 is TGTGCCAGCAGTTTAGAAGGGGGACAGCAGCCCCAGCATTTT.

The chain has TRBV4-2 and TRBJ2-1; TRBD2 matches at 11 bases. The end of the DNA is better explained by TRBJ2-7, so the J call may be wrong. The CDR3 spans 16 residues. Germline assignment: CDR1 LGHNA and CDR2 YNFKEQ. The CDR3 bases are TGTGCCAGCAGCCAAGGAGGGACTAGCGGTGCCTACGAGCAGTACTTC. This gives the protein CASSQGGTSGAYEQYF.

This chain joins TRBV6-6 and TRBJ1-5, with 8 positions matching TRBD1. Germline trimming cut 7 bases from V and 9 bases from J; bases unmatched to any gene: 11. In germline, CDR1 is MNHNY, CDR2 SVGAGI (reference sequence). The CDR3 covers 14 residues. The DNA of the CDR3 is TGTGCCAGCACTTCCGACAGGGGCCGGGGGCCCCAGCATTTT. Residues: CASTSDRGRGPQHF.

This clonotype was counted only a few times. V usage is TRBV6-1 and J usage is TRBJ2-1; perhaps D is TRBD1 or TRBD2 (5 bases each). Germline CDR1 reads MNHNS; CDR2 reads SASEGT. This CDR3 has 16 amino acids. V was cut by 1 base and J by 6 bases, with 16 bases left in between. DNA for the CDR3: TGTGCCAGCAGTGAAGGCCTGGGGCCGGGGATCAATGAGCAGTTCTTC. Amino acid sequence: CASSEGLGPGINEQFF.

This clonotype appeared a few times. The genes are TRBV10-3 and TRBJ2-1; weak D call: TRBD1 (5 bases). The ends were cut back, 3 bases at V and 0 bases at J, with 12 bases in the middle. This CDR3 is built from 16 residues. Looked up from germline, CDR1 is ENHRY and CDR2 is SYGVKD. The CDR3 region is CAISDVQVTSYNEQFF. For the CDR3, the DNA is TGTGCCATCAGTGACGTACAGGTGACCTCCTACAATGAGCAGTTCTTC.

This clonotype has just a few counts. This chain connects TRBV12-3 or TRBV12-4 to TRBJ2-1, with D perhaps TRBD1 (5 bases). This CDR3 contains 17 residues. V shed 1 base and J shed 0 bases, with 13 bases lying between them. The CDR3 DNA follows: TGTGCCAGCAGTTTAGGATTAGGCAGGGCCTCCTACAATGAGCAGTTCTTC. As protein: CASSLGLGRASYNEQFF.

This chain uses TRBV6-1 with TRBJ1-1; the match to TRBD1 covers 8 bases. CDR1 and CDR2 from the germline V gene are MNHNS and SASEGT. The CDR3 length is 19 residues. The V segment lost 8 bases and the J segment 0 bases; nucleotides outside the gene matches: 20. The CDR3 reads CASLPPGGQVSPMNTEAFF. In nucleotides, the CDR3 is TGTGCCAGCCTCCCCCCCGGGGGACAGGTGTCCCCCATGAACACTGAAGCTTTCTTT.

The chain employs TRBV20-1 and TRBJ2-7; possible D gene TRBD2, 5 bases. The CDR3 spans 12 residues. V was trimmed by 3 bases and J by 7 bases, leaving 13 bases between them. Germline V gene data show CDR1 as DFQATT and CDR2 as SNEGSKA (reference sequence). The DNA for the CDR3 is TGCAGTGCTAGTCCGGAGGCCGGTGAGCAGTACTTC. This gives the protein CSASPEAGEQYF.

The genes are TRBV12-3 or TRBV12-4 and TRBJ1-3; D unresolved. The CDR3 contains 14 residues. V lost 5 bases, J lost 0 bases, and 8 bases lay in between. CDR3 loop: CASSPFFSGNTIYF. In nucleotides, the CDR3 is TGTGCCAGCAGTCCGTTTTTCTCTGGAAACACCATATATTTT.

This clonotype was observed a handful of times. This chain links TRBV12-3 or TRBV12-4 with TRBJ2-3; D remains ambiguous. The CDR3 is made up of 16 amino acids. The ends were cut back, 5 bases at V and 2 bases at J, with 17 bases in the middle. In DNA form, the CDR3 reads TGTGCCAGCAGTCACGGTGCGACCTCACCCACAGATACGCAGTATTTT. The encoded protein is CASSHGATSPTDTQYF.

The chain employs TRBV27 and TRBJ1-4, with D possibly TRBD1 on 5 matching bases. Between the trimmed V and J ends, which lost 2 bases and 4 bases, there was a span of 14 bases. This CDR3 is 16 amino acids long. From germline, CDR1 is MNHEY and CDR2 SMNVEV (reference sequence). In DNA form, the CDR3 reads TGTGCCAGCAGTTTAGTTTACCGGGGGTATAATGAAAAACTGTTTTTT. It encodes CASSLVYRGYNEKLFF.

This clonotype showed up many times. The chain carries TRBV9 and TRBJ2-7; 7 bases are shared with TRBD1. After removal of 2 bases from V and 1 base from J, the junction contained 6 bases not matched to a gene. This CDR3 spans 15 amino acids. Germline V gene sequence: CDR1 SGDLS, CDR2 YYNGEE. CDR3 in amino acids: CASSVRQGPSYEQYF. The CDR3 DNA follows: TGTGCCAGCAGCGTCCGACAGGGTCCATCCTACGAGCAGTACTTC.

The CDR3 spells CSVVQGDTQYF. The DNA of the CDR3 is TGCAGCGTTGTACAAGGAGATACGCAGTATTTT. The rearrangement links TRBV29-1 to TRBJ2-3, with D unclear. The ends were cut back, 4 bases at V and 5 bases at J, with 7 bases in the middle. Germline V lookup: CDR1 SQVTM, CDR2 ANQGSEA. The CDR3 is 11 amino acids.

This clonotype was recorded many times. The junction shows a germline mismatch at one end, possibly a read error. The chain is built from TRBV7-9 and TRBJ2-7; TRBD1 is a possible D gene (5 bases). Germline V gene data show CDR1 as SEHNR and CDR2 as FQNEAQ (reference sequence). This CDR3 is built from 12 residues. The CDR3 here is CASRLDRDEQYF. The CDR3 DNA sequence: TGTGCCAGCAGGTTAGACAGAGACGAGCAGTACTTC.